Below, 5 T cell receptor beta chains from the same sample are listed, as sequenced in a study of T-cell reconstitution after alpha-beta-depleted transplantation in children. Preparation of the TCRbeta library involved a method that used unique molecular identifiers. One entry per CDR3 protein, called by TCRdb with MiXCR from the PCR reads. Of roughly 350,000 distinct CDR3 sequences listed, 15% to 20% were seen once; the top ten hold approximately 38%. Sequencing used PBMCs, mostly from graft donor cells, obtained 360 days after TCRalphabeta/CD19-depleted stem cell transplant. These receptors came from a male patient aged 2-15 years who had a stem cell transplant for acute lymphoblastic leukemia, so the T cells may come from the graft donor.

For the CDR3, the DNA is TGTGCCAGCAGTTACTGGACGACAGGGACAGAGACCCAGTACTTC. Its protein product is CASSYWTTGTETQYF. The chain carries TRBV6-2 or TRBV6-3 and TRBJ2-5, with 7 positions matching TRBD1. The junction had 6 bases not matched to a gene; V was cut back by 1 base and J by 4 bases. This CDR3 is 15 amino acids long. CDR1 MNHEY and CDR2 SVGEGT come from the germline V gene.

The sample holds many counts of this clonotype. This sequence joins TRBV15 and TRBJ2-1, with TRBD2 identical over 9 bases. Germline assignment: CDR1 LNHNV and CDR2 YYDKDF (reference sequence). V trimming: 2 bases; J trimming: 7 bases; junction bases outside the gene matches: 6. The CDR3 loop spans 15 amino acids. CDR3 region: CATSRPGLAGNEQFF. Written as DNA, the CDR3 is TGTGCCACCAGCAGACCGGGACTAGCTGGGAATGAGCAGTTCTTC.

This clonotype was counted between two and nine times. V usage is TRBV20-1 and J usage is TRBJ1-5; 7 nucleotides agree with TRBD1. CDR3 length equals 13 residues. The germline CDR1 and CDR2 sequences are DFQATT and SNEGSKA (reference sequence). V gave up 4 bases and J gave up 1 base; unmatched junction bases: 1. The CDR3 bases are TGCAGTGCTACGGGACAGAGCAATCAGCCCCAGCATTTT. It specifies CSATGQSNQPQHF.

The J gene is TRBJ2-3, the V gene TRBV5-6; 15 bases fit TRBD2. The CDR3 length is 18 residues. V lost 1 base to trimming and J lost 2 bases; unmatched junction nucleotides: 5. Per germline, CDR1 SGHDT and CDR2 YYEEEE. The CDR3 DNA sequence: TGTGCCAGCAGCTTGACCGGACTAGCGGGAGGGATCACAGATACGCAGTATTTT. Translating gives CASSLTGLAGGITDTQYF.

In its sample, this clonotype was seen many times. This chain joins TRBV5-6 and TRBJ2-2; D is ambiguous. Germline loops: CDR1 SGHDT, CDR2 YYEEEE. The CDR3 is 17 amino acids. Trimming pared 0 bases from V and 1 base from J, leaving 13 bases between. CDR3 loop: CASSLDYGDRNTGELFF. In DNA form, the CDR3 reads TGTGCCAGCAGCTTGGATTACGGAGATAGGAACACCGGGGAGCTGTTTTTT.